This T cell receptor (beta chain) stems from a study of T cells in Graves' hyperthyroidism and ophthalmopathy. Study-level points and caveats: Blood samples included most of the expanded thyroid clonotypes exceeding 0.001.

This clonotype was seen at least ten times. Its target is unknown. The investigators amplified TCR beta CDR3 regions from RNA transcripts. HTBI primers drove first-round RT-PCR of the TCR CDR3. TCRdb redid the calling of the multiplex PCR reads with MiXCR, one entry per CDR3 protein. Of about 350,000 distinct CDR3 sequences listed, 15% to 20% are singletons. This CDR3 comprises 13 residues. Trimming left V 4 bases short and J 6 bases short, with 13 bases between. The germline CDR1 and CDR2 sequences are SGHRS and YFSETQ. This receptor was obtained from a middle-aged woman with Graves' ophthalmopathy. What was sequenced was blood. The rearrangement uses TRBV5-1 and TRBJ1-1, with D unresolved. The CDR3 loop reads CASSQREVAEAFF. The CDR3 coding sequence is TGCGCCAGCAGCCAGCGAGAGGTGGCTGAAGCTTTCTTT.